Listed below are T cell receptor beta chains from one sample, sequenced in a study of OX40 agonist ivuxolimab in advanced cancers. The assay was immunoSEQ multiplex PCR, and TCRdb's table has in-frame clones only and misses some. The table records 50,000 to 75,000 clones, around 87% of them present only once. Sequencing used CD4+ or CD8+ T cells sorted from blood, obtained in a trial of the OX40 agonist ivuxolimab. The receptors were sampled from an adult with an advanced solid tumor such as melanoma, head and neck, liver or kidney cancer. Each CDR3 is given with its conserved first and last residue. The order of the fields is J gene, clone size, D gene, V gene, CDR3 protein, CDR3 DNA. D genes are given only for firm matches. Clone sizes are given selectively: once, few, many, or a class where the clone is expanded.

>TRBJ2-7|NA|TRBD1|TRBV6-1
CASEGATSYEQYF
TGTGCCAGCGAGGGGGCGACCTCCTACGAGCAGTACTTC
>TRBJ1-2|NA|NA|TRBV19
CASSPGEGLSYGYTF
TGTGCCAGTAGTCCCGGAGAGGGGCTATCCTATGGCTACACCTTC
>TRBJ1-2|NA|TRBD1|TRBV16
CASSQPGTAVYGYTF
TGTGCCAGCAGCCAGCCCGGGACAGCTGTCTATGGCTACACCTTC
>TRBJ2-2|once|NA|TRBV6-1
CASSAKGAWGANTGELFF
TGTGCCAGCAGTGCAAAGGGGGCGTGGGGGGCGAACACCGGGGAGCTGTTTTTT
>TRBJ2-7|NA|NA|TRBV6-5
CASSTPTANEQYF
TGTGCCAGCAGTACCCCGACCGCGAACGAGCAGTACTTC
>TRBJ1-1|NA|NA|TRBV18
CASSTTRGGTEAFF
TGTGCCAGCTCAACAACTAGGGGGGGCACTGAAGCTTTCTTT
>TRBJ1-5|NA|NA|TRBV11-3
CASASPAGLSNQPQHF
TGTGCCAGCGCCTCCCCGGCGGGGCTAAGCAATCAGCCCCAGCATTTT
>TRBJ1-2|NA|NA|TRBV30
CAWSFGYPGNYGYTF
TGTGCCTGGAGTTTCGGGTACCCTGGGAACTATGGCTACACCTTC
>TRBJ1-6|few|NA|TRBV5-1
CASSLEGLNYNSPLHF
TGCGCCAGCAGCTTGGAGGGGCTCAACTATAATTCACCCCTCCACTTT
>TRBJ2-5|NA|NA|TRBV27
CASSLTIKGETQYF
TGTGCCAGCAGCTTGACAATCAAAGGGGAGACCCAGTACTTC
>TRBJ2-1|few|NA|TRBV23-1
CASPREGTDSYNEQFF
TGCGCCAGCCCCCGGGAGGGGACAGACTCCTACAATGAGCAGTTCTTC
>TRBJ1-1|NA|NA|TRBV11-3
CASSLGGRGMNTEAFF
TGTGCCAGCAGCTTAGGGGGCAGGGGCATGAACACTGAAGCTTTCTTT
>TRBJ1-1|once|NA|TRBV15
CATSTPAGNTEAFF
TGTGCCACCAGCACCCCTGCCGGGAACACTGAAGCTTTCTTT
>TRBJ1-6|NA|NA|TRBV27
CASSLEWTGHSPLHF
TGTGCCAGCAGTTTGGAATGGACGGGACATTCACCCCTCCACTTT
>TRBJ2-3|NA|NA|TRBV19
CASSIAGTGTDTQYF
TGTGCCAGTAGTATAGCTGGGACTGGCACAGATACGCAGTATTTT
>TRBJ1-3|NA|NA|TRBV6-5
CASSYSPGLLGNTIYF
TGTGCCAGCAGTTACTCACCGGGCCTACTTGGAAACACCATATATTTT
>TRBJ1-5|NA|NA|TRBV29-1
CSVMAGTGQPQHF
TGCAGCGTTATGGCGGGGACTGGACAGCCCCAGCATTTT
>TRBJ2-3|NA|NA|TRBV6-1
CASSEWMTNTQYF
TGTGCCAGCAGTGAATGGATGACGAATACGCAGTATTTT
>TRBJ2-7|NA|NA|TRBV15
CATSRRNQGYEQYF
TGTGCCACCAGCAGACGGAATCAGGGCTACGAGCAGTACTTC
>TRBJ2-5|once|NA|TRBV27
CASRLRPGFEGGQYF
TGTGCCAGCAGACTTAGACCGGGGTTCGAAGGTGGCCAGTACTTC
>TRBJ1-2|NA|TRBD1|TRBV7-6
CASRAGTGEGGYGYTF
TGTGCCAGCAGGGCTGGAACAGGGGAGGGCGGCTATGGCTACACCTTC
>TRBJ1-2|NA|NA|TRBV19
CASSGGGPTNYGYTF
TGTGCCAGTTCGGGCGGGGGCCCGACGAACTATGGCTACACCTTC
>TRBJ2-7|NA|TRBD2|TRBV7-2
CASSLKRGREQYF
TGTGCCAGCAGCTTAAAGCGGGGCCGCGAGCAGTACTTC
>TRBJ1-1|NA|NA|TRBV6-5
CASRQIMNTEAFF
TGTGCCAGCAGACAGATCATGAACACTGAAGCTTTCTTT
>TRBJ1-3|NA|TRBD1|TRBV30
CAWSVQGATGNTIYF
TGTGCCTGGAGTGTACAGGGGGCAACTGGAAACACCATATATTTT
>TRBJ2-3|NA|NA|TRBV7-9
CASDGHRSTDTQYF
TGTGCCAGCGACGGACACCGAAGCACAGATACGCAGTATTTT
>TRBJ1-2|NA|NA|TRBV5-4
CASSLNAARNGYTF
TGTGCCAGCAGCTTGAACGCGGCTCGGAATGGCTACACCTTC
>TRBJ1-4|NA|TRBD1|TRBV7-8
CASSLTRQGADEKLFF
TGTGCCAGCAGCCTAACACGACAGGGGGCGGACGAAAAACTGTTTTTT
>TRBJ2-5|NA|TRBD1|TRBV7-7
CASSPGQGGQETQYF
TGTGCCAGCAGCCCCGGACAGGGAGGCCAAGAGACCCAGTACTTC
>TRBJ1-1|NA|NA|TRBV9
CASSVVRGDLNTEAFF
TGTGCCAGCAGCGTAGTCCGGGGGGACTTGAACACTGAAGCTTTCTTT
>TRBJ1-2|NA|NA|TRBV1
CTSSQTGPANYGYTF
TGCACCAGCAGCCAGACGGGACCCGCTAACTATGGCTACACCTTC
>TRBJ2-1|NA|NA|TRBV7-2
CASSHPMNEQFF
TGTGCCAGCAGCCACCCAATGAATGAGCAGTTCTTC
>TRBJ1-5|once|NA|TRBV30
CAWSRGGAGLNQPQHF
TGTGCCTGGAGCCGGGGGGGGGCAGGCCTCAATCAGCCCCAGCATTTT
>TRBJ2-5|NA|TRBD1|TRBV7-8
CASSRSPGTGQETQYF
TGTGCCAGCAGCCGAAGTCCCGGGACAGGGCAAGAGACCCAGTACTTC
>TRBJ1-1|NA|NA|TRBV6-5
CASSSTWNTEAFF
TGTGCCAGCAGTTCTACGTGGAACACTGAAGCTTTCTTT
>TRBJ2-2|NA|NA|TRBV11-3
CASSPLPRAGELFF
TGTGCCAGCAGCCCTCTACCTAGGGCGGGGGAGCTGTTTTTT
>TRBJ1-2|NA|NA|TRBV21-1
CASSKAVRRTGAPANYGYTF
TGTGCCAGCAGCAAAGCAGTAAGGAGGACAGGGGCTCCAGCTAACTATGGCTACACCTTC
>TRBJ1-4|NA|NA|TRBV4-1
CASSQVDMGLTIEKLFF
TGCGCCAGCAGCCAAGTCGACATGGGCCTGACGATTGAAAAACTGTTTTTT
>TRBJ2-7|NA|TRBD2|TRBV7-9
CASRGSGGYEQYF
TGTGCCAGCAGGGGGAGCGGGGGGTACGAGCAGTACTTC
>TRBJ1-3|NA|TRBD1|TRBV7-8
CASSYDRGSGNTIYF
TGTGCCAGCAGCTACGACAGGGGGTCTGGAAACACCATATATTTT
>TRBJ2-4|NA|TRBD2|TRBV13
CASSRLAGGRAKNIQYF
TGTGCCAGCAGTCGTTTAGCGGGGGGTAGGGCCAAAAACATTCAGTACTTC
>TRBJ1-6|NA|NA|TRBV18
CASSPAASYNSPLHF
TGTGCCAGCTCACCGGCGGCTTCTTATAATTCACCCCTCCACTTT
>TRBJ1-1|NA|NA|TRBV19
CASSMGRTGTEAFF
TGTGCCAGTAGTATGGGCAGGACGGGCACTGAAGCTTTCTTT